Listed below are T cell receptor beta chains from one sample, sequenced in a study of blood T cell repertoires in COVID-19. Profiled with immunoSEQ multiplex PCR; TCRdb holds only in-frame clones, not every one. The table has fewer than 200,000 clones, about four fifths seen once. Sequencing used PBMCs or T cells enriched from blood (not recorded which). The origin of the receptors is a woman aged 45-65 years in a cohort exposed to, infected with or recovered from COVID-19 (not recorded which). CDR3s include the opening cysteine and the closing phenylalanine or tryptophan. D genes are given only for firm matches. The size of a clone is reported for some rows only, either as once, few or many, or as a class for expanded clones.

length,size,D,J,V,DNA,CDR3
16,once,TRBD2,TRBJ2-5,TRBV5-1,TGCGCCAGCAGCTTGGTTAGCGGGGGGGTCCAAGAGACCCAGTACTTC,CASSLVSGGVQETQYF
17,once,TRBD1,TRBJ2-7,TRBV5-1,TGCGCCAGCAGCTTGGAGGGTGTTGGACAGGGGAAGCTCACGCAGTACTTC,CASSLEGVGQGKLTQYF
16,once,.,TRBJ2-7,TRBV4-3,TGCGCCAGCAGCCAAGATGCAGGTCAAAACTCCTACGAGCAGTACTTC,CASSQDAGQNSYEQYF
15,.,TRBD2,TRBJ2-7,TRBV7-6,TGTGCCAGCAGCTTGATACTAGCGGGAGTTGCCGAGCAGTACTTC,CASSLILAGVAEQYF
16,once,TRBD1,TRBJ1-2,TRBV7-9,TGTGCCAGCAGCCTTACCTCGGACAGGGGGGGATATGGCTACACCTTC,CASSLTSDRGGYGYTF
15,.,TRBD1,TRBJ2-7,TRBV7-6,TGTGCCAGCAGGTTGGGACAGGGCCCATCCTACGAGCAGTACTTC,CASRLGQGPSYEQYF
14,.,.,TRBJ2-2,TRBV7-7,TGTGCTAGCAGCTTCGGTCTGAACACCGGGGAGCTGTTTTTT,CASSFGLNTGELFF
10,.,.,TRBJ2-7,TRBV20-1,TGCAGTGCTAGAGTTAGCGAGCAGTACTTC,CSARVSEQYF
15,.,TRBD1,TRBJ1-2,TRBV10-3,TGTGCCATCAGTTCCGGGACAGGGGGTTACTATGGCTACACCTTC,CAISSGTGGYYGYTF
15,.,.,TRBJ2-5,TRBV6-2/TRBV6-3,TGTGCCAGCAGTTCGACGAGGACAGATCAAGAGACCCAGTACTTC,CASSSTRTDQETQYF
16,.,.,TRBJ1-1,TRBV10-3,TGTGCCATCAGTGAGTCAACAGGTGGCGGGAACACTGAAGCTTTCTTT,CAISESTGGGNTEAFF
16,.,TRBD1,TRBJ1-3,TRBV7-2,TGTGCCAGCAGCTTGAGAGGGACAGGGGGCGGAAACACCATATATTTT,CASSLRGTGGGNTIYF
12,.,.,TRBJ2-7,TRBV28,TGTGCCACCGACAGCGACTCCTACGAGCAGTACTTC,CATDSDSYEQYF
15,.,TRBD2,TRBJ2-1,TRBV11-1,TGTGCCAGCAGCTTAGGCGGGAGAGTCTACAATGAGCAGTTCTTC,CASSLGGRVYNEQFF
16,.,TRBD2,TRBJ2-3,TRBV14,TGTGCCAGCAGTCTCTTTAGCGGGAGGGCCGGGGGTACGCAGTATTTT,CASSLFSGRAGGTQYF
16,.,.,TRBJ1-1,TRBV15,TGTGCCACCAGCAGAGAGCCCACAGAACTGAACACTGAAGCTTTCTTT,CATSREPTELNTEAFF
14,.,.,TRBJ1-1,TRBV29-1,TGCAGCGCGGAGTTGGAGGTGGCCTTCCCTGAAGCTTTCTTT,CSAELEVAFPEAFF
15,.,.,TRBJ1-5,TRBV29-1,TGCAGCGTTGGCGGCGGGGGGTATAACAATCAGCCCCAGCATTTT,CSVGGGGYNNQPQHF
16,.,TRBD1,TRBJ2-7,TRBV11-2,TGTGCCAGCAGCTTCACCGGGACAGGGAGCTCCTACGAGCAGTACTTC,CASSFTGTGSSYEQYF
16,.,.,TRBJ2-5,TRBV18,TGTGCCAGCTCGCTCCGGGCGGGGGCGTTCCAAGAGACCCAGTACTTC,CASSLRAGAFQETQYF
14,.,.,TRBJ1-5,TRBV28,TGTGCCAGCAGTTCCGAAACAGGGATTCAGCCCCAGCATTTT,CASSSETGIQPQHF
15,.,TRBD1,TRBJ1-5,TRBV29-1,TGCAGCGTTGGTGGCCAGGGGGATGGCAATCAGCCCCAGCATTTT,CSVGGQGDGNQPQHF
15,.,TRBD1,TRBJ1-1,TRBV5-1,TGCGCCAGCAGCTTTTTTACAGGGGGGGCCACTGAAGCTTTCTTT,CASSFFTGGATEAFF
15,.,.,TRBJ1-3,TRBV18,TGTGCCAGCTCACCAGTTACAGACTCTGGAAACACCATATATTTT,CASSPVTDSGNTIYF
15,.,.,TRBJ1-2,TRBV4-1,TGCGCCAGCAGCCAAGTTTCGACAGCCCGGTATGGCTACACCTTC,CASSQVSTARYGYTF
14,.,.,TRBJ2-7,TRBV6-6,TGTGCCAGCAGTAGCCATCAGGGTTCCTACGAGCAGTACTTC,CASSSHQGSYEQYF
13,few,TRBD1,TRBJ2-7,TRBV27,TGTGCCAGCGGGCCCCGGGACAGCTACGAGCAGTACTTC,CASGPRDSYEQYF
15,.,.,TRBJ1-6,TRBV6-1,TGTGCCAGCAGTGAATTCCGAGGCCCAAATTCACCCCTCCACTTT,CASSEFRGPNSPLHF
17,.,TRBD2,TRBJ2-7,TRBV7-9,TGTGCCAGCAGTATCGCTAGCGGGGGGGACAGACTCCCAAGGCAGTACTTC,CASSIASGGDRLPRQYF
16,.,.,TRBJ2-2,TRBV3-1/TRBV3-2,TGTGCCAGCAGCCCCCGCTCGGGGGGCAGCGCCGGGGAGCTGTTTTTT,CASSPRSGGSAGELFF
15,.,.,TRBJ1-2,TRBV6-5,TGTGCCAGCACCACCCCTGGGGCAGGGAACTATGGCTACACCTTC,CASTTPGAGNYGYTF
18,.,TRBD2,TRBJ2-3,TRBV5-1,TGCGCCAGCACTAACCCCCCCCTAGCGGGAGCGGGCACAGATACGCAGTATTTT,CASTNPPLAGAGTDTQYF
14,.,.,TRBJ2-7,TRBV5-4,TGTGCCAGCAGCTTGGCAGGGGGGTTCTACGAGCAGTACTTC,CASSLAGGFYEQYF
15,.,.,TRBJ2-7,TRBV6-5,TGTGCCAGCAATCCCCTATCGGGGAACTCCTACGAGCAGTACTTC,CASNPLSGNSYEQYF
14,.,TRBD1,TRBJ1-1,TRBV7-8,TGTGCCAGCAGATTATCAACAGGGGGGGTTGAAGCTTTCTTT,CASRLSTGGVEAFF